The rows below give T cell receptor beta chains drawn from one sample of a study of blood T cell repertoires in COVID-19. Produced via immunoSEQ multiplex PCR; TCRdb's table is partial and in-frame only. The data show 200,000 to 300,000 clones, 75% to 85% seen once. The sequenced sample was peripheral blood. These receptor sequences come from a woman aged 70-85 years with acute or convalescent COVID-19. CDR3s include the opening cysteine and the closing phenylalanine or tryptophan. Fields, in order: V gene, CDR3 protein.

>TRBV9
CASSVEGRGLGGYTF
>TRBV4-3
CASSQASTGGLGKLFF
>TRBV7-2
CASSYKTGGSSGNTIYF
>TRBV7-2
CASSPITGNFEAFF
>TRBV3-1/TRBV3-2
CASSLRTGLGEQYF
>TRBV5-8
CASSFSEGGYTF
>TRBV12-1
CASSQFMVGTIADYGYTF
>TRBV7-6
CASRIGQGATQVQYF
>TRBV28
CASSLLQTDGYTF
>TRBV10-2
CASSERYEAFF
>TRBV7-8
CASSLGTGVITEAFF
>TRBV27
CASSLGRGGGSYNEQFF
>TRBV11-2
CASSLAAVNTEAFF
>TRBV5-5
CASSLEQGAYNEQFF
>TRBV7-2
CASSPGGINSPLHF
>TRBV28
CASSSFTGSGNTIYF
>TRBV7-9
CASRTSGPGETQYF
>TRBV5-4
CACTSGKDTEAFF
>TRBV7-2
CASSSTSGAFYEQYF
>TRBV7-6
CASSLSGTGGEQYF
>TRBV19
CASSGQMNTEAFF
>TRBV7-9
CASSLSPLRRGVGTQYF
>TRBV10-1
CASIGGDGYEQYF
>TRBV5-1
CASSLGGGIDEQYF
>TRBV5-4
CASSLRTGGFETQYF
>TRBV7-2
CASSLAGSPFNTQYF
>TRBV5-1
CASSPARTGTNYGYTF
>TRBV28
CASTRTGQETQYF
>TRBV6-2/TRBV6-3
CASSYPGLAGRSTDTQYF
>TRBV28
CASPGRRWETQYF
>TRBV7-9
CASSLTGGIRRAEAFF
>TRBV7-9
CASSLTDRAYYGYTF
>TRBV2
CASSRDRGTGELFF
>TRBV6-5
CASSYSDRGNQPQHF
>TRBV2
CASSVSRNQPQHF